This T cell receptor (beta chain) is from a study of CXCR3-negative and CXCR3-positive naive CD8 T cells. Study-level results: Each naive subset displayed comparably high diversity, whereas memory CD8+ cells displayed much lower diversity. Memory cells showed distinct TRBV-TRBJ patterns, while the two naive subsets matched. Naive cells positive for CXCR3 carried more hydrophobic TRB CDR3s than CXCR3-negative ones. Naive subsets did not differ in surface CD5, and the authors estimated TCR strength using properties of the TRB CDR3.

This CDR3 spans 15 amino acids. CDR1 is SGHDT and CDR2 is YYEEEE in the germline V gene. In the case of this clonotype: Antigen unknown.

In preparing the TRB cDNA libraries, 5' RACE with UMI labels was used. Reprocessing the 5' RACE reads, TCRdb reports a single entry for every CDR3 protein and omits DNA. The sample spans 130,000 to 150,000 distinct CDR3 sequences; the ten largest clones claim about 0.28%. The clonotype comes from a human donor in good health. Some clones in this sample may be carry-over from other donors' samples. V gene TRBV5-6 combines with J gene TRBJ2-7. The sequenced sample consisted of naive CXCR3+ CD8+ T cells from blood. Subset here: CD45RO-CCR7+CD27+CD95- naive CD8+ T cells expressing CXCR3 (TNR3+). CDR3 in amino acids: CASSLDGRKAYEQYF.